This T cell receptor (beta chain) was retrieved from a study of control samples from healthy donors and cancer patients. Trimming removed 4 bases from V and 4 bases from J, with 11 bases in between. The CDR3 is 14 amino acids. Germline values: CDR1 SNHLY, CDR2 FYNNEI. Data came from immunoSEQ multiplex PCR; TCRdb stores just in-frame clones and leaves some out. The sample has 170,000 or so clones; more than 85% are singletons. This sequence originates from a woman aged 40 to 50 in good health. The V gene is TRBV2, the J gene TRBJ1-5, with a possible D match to TRBD1 (6 bases). Sequences were obtained from blood. CDR3 sequence: CASSAYRDNQPQHF. Written as DNA, the CDR3 is TGTGCCAGCAGTGCCTACAGGGATAATCAGCCCCAGCATTTT.